This T cell receptor (beta chain) was recovered during a study of chemoradiotherapy in HPV16-positive cancers. Repeated repertoire sampling spanned the course of chemoradiotherapy. Trimming removed 0 bases at V and 5 bases at J, with 17 bases between. This CDR3 spans 17 amino acids. Per germline, CDR1 SGHNT and CDR2 YENEEA. Some clones are missing from TCRdb's copy, which holds only in-frame ones; the method was immunoSEQ multiplex PCR. The table has over 1,500 clones, roughly 90% seen once. The sample here was tumor tissue, taken from a patient who underwent chemoradiotherapy. This receptor was obtained from a human donor with HPV-associated anogenital cancer. V and J are TRBV11-3 and TRBJ2-1, with D maybe TRBD2 (6 bases). CDR3 protein: CASSLDPWGRSNNEQFF. The CDR3 region has the DNA TGTGCCAGCAGCTTAGATCCATGGGGGAGGTCAAACAATGAGCAGTTCTTC.